The clone carrying this T cell receptor beta chain was found a few times. Antigen specificity is unknown. Trimming removed 4 bases at V and 0 bases at J, with 16 bases between. CDR1 and CDR2 (germline): MNHEY, SVGEGT. CDR3 length equals 18 residues. The sample belongs to a study of T cell repertoires in cytomegalovirus infection. Study-level background: Shared public TCR beta signatures pointed to both CMV infection and a matching HLA type. Regarding the study as a whole: The response measured ex vivo was dominated by TCR beta clonotypes (HLA-C-restricted and CMV-specific). Identification of carriers of CMV plus the relevant HLA was performed using cumulative public TCR beta family frequency.

TCRdb recomputed calls from the reads with MiXCR, one row per CDR3 protein. The sample has about 160,000 distinct CDR3 sequences, about 15% seen once; the top ten hold 18%. The sequence was collected from a human donor in good health (CMV status not recorded). Some clones in this sample may be carry-over from other donors' samples. What was sequenced was CD8+ T cells from PBMCs. This chain links TRBV6-2 or TRBV6-3 with TRBJ2-6, with TRBD1 as a possible D gene (6 bases). CDR3 protein: CASSSSRQVFSGANVLTF. The CDR3 DNA reads TGTGCCAGCAGTTCGAGCCGACAGGTTTTCTCTGGGGCCAACGTCCTGACTTTC.